The TCR beta chain described here comes from a study of cytotoxic CD8 clonotypes in ibrutinib-treated CLL. Trimming removed 8 bases from V and 4 bases from J, with 8 bases in between. CDR1 is SGHAT, CDR2 FQNNGV, per germline. The length of the CDR3 is 11 residues. Sequencing was performed with immunoSEQ multiplex PCR; in TCRdb, only in-frame clones are kept and a portion is missing. The sample comprises 70,000 to 80,000 clones, approximately 87% of which are singletons, and more than 35% rests with the top ten. The V call is TRBV11-2, the J call TRBJ2-5, with a weak D call TRBD1 (5 bases). Sequenced here: PBMCs, sampled after 24 months of ibrutinib treatment. The receptor was derived from a human donor with chronic lymphocytic leukemia. The CDR3 here is CASGAAETQYF. The CDR3 DNA sequence: TGTGCCAGCGGGGCGGCAGAGACCCAGTACTTC.